These 30 T cell receptor beta chains originate from one sample sequenced in a study of blood T cell repertoires in COVID-19. The data were produced by immunoSEQ multiplex PCR, yet TCRdb's version contains in-frame clones alone and is incomplete. The repertoire consists of 160,000 or so clones, with around 82% occurring once and the leading ten covering 11%. The sequenced sample was peripheral blood. The receptors here all came from a man in his 60s with active or convalescent COVID-19.

The J gene is TRBJ1-5, the V gene TRBV6-4; 8 positions agree with TRBD1. V was pared by 6 bases and J by 0 bases, with 10 bases of the junction left unmatched. CDR3 length: 17 residues. Germline V CDR1 and CDR2: MRHNA, SNTAGT. In DNA form, the CDR3 reads TGTGCCAGCAGATTCAGGGGGCGAAGGGTTAGCAATCAGCCCCAGCATTTT. It specifies CASRFRGRRVSNQPQHF.

The chain combines TRBV19 with TRBJ2-5, with 8 positions matching TRBD1. The J segment lost 1 base and the V segment lost 6 bases, leaving 10 bases of the junction unmatched. The CDR3 sequence is 16 residues long. Germline loops: CDR1 LNHDA, CDR2 SQIVND (reference sequence). CDR3 region: CASRITGGKAQETQYF. For the CDR3, the DNA is TGTGCCAGTAGGATTACAGGGGGGAAGGCCCAAGAGACCCAGTACTTC.

This clone was picked up a small number of times. The genes are TRBV18 and TRBJ2-7, with D hard to call. The germline V gene has CDR1 KGHSH and CDR2 LQKENI. V was clipped by 6 bases and J by 1 base, with 13 bases between them. CDR3 size: 14 residues. The CDR3 sequence: CASSQETSSYEQYF. The CDR3, as DNA: TGTGCCAGCTCCCAAGAAACGAGTTCCTACGAGCAGTACTTC.

The chain recombines TRBV6-5 with TRBJ2-1; a possible D gene is TRBD2 (5 bases). Germline V gene sequence: CDR1 MNHEY, CDR2 SVGAGI. This CDR3 contains 14 residues. Trimming removed 6 bases from V and 0 bases from J, with 9 bases in between. CDR3 DNA sequence: TGTGCCAGCAGGTCCGGGGACTCCTACAATGAGCAGTTCTTC. Its translation: CASRSGDSYNEQFF.

This clone appeared once. The chain employs TRBV5-4 and TRBJ1-6, with D hard to call. Germline loops: CDR1 SGHNT, CDR2 YYREEE (reference sequence). The CDR3 totals 16 residues. Trimming left V 3 bases short and J 9 bases short, with 19 bases between. For the CDR3, the DNA is TGTGCCAGCAGCTCTAATCCGCAGGTGATAGGTTCACCCCTCCACTTT. It translates to CASSSNPQVIGSPLHF.

The V and J genes are TRBV7-2 and TRBJ1-3; maybe TRBD1 (5 bases). The germline V gene has CDR1 SGHTA and CDR2 FQGNSA. Trimming removed 7 bases at V and 4 bases at J, with 17 bases between. This CDR3 is built from 15 residues. The CDR3 DNA sequence: TGTGCCAGCATGCCAGGGCCCCGATCCGGAAACACCATATATTTT. It yields the protein CASMPGPRSGNTIYF.

The gene calls are TRBV6-5 and TRBJ2-1; the match to TRBD1 covers 11 bases. This CDR3 is 15 amino acids long. The J segment lost 7 bases and the V segment lost 0 bases, leaving 2 bases of the junction unmatched. Germline lookup yields CDR1 MNHEY and CDR2 SVGAGI. The CDR3 bases are TGTGCCAGCAGTTACTCGGGACAGGGGGGGAATGAGCAGTTCTTC. Encoded protein: CASSYSGQGGNEQFF.

The rearrangement joins TRBV5-4 to TRBJ2-1, with D perhaps TRBD2 (6 bases). The CDR3 spans 16 residues. The ends were cut back, 4 bases at V and 0 bases at J, with 14 bases in the middle. Germline CDR1 is SGHNT and CDR2 is YYREEE (reference sequence). CDR3 in DNA: TGTGCCAGCAGCCCCGTGGCGGGAAGCTCCTACAATGAGCAGTTCTTC. It specifies CASSPVAGSSYNEQFF.

This clone was detected only a few times. This sequence joins TRBV2 and TRBJ2-7; D unresolved. V was shortened by 9 bases and J by 0 bases, with 12 bases between the two germline ends. CDR1 is SNHLY, CDR2 FYNNEI, per germline. The CDR3 has 13 amino acids. CDR3 protein: CASKSQLSYEQYF. CDR3 nucleotide sequence: TGTGCCAGTAAGAGCCAACTCTCCTACGAGCAGTACTTC.

The chain uses TRBV20-1 and TRBJ2-7; possible D gene TRBD2, 7 bases. CDR3 size: 11 residues. The germline V gene encodes CDR1 DFQATT and CDR2 SNEGSKA (reference sequence). The V and J ends lost 6 bases and 7 bases respectively, with 13 bases between them. The CDR3 protein is CSAAGGREQYF. The CDR3 bases are TGCAGTGCCGCCGGGGGGCGTGAGCAGTACTTC.

Written as DNA, the CDR3 is TGTGCCATCAGTGAGTTCAGTAACTATGGCTACACCTTC. Amino acid sequence: CAISEFSNYGYTF. The chain joins TRBV10-3 to TRBJ1-2; unclear D gene. The CDR3 totals 13 residues. The V gene's germline CDR1 is ENHRY and CDR2 SYGVKD. Trimming left V 1 base short and J 1 base short, with 4 bases between.

The table lists this clone with a count of one. This chain connects TRBV18 to TRBJ1-5, with a tentative D call TRBD1 (5 bases). Germline assignment: CDR1 KGHSH and CDR2 LQKENI. Trimming took 2 bases from V and 6 from J, leaving 11 bases between them. The CDR3 has 14 amino acids. CDR3 region: CASSPLRGGQPQHF. Here the CDR3 DNA reads TGTGCCAGCTCACCATTAAGGGGAGGTCAGCCCCAGCATTTT. The full variable domain, rest sourced from reference TRBV18 and TRBJ1-5, is NAGVMQNPRHLVRRRGQEARLRCSPMKGHSHVYWYRQLPEEGLKFMVYLQKENIIDESGMPKERFSAEFPKEGPSILRIQQVVRGDSAAYFCASSPLRGGQPQHFGDGTRLSIL.

With regard to this clone: Mismatch with germline at one junction end may stem from a read error. The V and J genes are TRBV7-7 and TRBJ2-5; 9 bases line up with TRBD2. This CDR3 has 14 residues. Germline CDR1 SSHAT, CDR2 FNYEAQ (reference sequence). The CDR3 loop reads CASSRGLAGETQYF. For the CDR3, the DNA is TGTGCTAGCAGCCGGGGACTAGCTGGGGAGACCCAGTACTTC.

The chain combines TRBV6-5 with TRBJ2-1; 9 bases fit TRBD1. J was trimmed by 3 bases and V by 6 bases; bases with no gene match: 6. The length of the CDR3 is 15 residues. Germline assignment: CDR1 MNHEY and CDR2 SVGAGI. CDR3 coding DNA: TGTGCCAGCAGCGAGGGACAGGGAGACTACAATGAGCAGTTCTTC. Its translation: CASSEGQGDYNEQFF.

The rearrangement joins TRBV11-2 to TRBJ1-3, with D possibly being TRBD1 (6 bases). V was pared by 3 bases and J by 0 bases, with 12 bases between. The CDR3 is 16 residues long. Germline CDR1 and CDR2: SGHAT and FQNNGV. The CDR3 here is CASSFTGQSSGNTIYF. CDR3 in DNA: TGTGCCAGCAGCTTTACGGGACAAAGCTCTGGAAACACCATATATTTT.

The chain is built from TRBV23-1 and TRBJ1-2; D perhaps matches TRBD1 (6 bases). TRBV23-1 is given ORF status, its function remaining uncertain. V lost 2 bases and J 6 bases, leaving 13 bases between the germline ends. The CDR3 is made up of 14 amino acids. The CDR3 DNA reads TGCGCCAGCAGTCAAGTACAGGGTGATCATGGCTACACCTTC. It encodes CASSQVQGDHGYTF.

A few counts support this clone. The chain uses TRBV19 and TRBJ1-2, with TRBD1 matching 8 bases. Germline V lookup: CDR1 LNHDA, CDR2 SQIVND (reference sequence). The J segment lost 2 bases and the V segment lost 5 bases, leaving 7 bases of the junction unmatched. CDR3 length: 15 residues. CDR3 nucleotides: TGTGCCAGTAGTGGGGGACAGGCGGGCAACTATGGCTACACCTTC. Amino acid sequence: CASSGGQAGNYGYTF.

The chain couples TRBV6-6 to TRBJ2-7; 7 bases are a match to TRBD1. This CDR3 has 13 residues. V lost 2 bases and J lost 6; bases outside the gene matches: 4. CDR1 is MNHNY and CDR2 is SVGAGI in the germline V gene (reference sequence). The DNA for the CDR3 is TGTGCCAGCAGTTACCCGACAGGGTCCGAGCAGTACTTC. This sequence encodes CASSYPTGSEQYF.

This clone was detected only once. The rearrangement joins TRBV7-7 to TRBJ2-5; 7 bases line up with TRBD1. The CDR3 runs to 17 residues. Germline values: CDR1 SSHAT, CDR2 FNYEAQ (reference sequence). V dropped 1 base and J dropped 0; count of bases not matched to a gene: 8. The CDR3 region is CASSLVGGGRYQETQYF. In nucleotides, the CDR3 is TGTGCCAGCAGCTTAGTAGGGGGCGGGCGCTACCAAGAGACCCAGTACTTC.

V and J are TRBV11-3 and TRBJ2-3, with D perhaps TRBD2 (5 bases). V shed 3 bases and J shed 1 base, with 20 bases lying between them. The CDR3 length is 18 residues. The germline CDR1 and CDR2 sequences are SGHNT and YENEEA. CDR3 region: CASSFGGGPSFGTDTQYF. For the CDR3, the DNA is TGTGCCAGCAGCTTTGGCGGAGGCCCATCTTTTGGCACAGATACGCAGTATTTT.

A few counts support this clone. The chain recombines TRBV30 with TRBJ1-5, with D tentatively TRBD1 (6 bases). V lost 1 base and J 7 bases, leaving 14 bases between the germline ends. The CDR3 is 14 residues long. Germline values: CDR1 GTSNPN, CDR2 SVGIG (reference sequence). This CDR3 reads CAWSGDQGPQPQHF. The DNA for the CDR3 is TGTGCCTGGAGTGGGGACCAGGGGCCGCAGCCCCAGCATTTT. The full variable domain, its missing parts supplied by reference TRBV30 and TRBJ1-5, is SQTIHQWPATLVQPVGSPLSLECTVEGTSNPNLYWYRQAAGRGLQLLFYSVGIGQISSEVPQNLSASRPQDRQFILSSKKLLLSDSGFYLCAWSGDQGPQPQHFGDGTRLSIL.

This clone was found a few times. This chain connects TRBV4-1 to TRBJ1-5; possible D gene TRBD1, 6 bases. CDR1 MGHRA and CDR2 YSYEKL come from the germline V gene. The CDR3 spans 15 residues. Trimming stripped 0 bases from V and 4 bases from J, with 10 bases between. The CDR3 here is CASSQDGTLNQPQHF. In DNA, the CDR3 is TGCGCCAGCAGCCAAGACGGGACATTAAATCAGCCCCAGCATTTT.

This chain links TRBV18 with TRBJ1-4; 7 bases fit TRBD1. The germline CDR1 and CDR2 sequences are KGHSH and LQKENI. This CDR3 region has 15 residues. V lost 0 bases, J lost 5 bases, and 3 bases stayed unmatched. The CDR3 spells CASSPPGQINEKLFF. DNA for the CDR3: TGTGCCAGCTCACCACCGGGACAGATAAATGAAAAACTGTTTTTT.

The chain is built from TRBV10-1 and TRBJ2-3, with D tentatively TRBD1 (5 bases). The germline V gene encodes CDR1 WNHNN and CDR2 SYGVQD (reference sequence). The CDR3 covers 14 residues. V was shortened by 5 bases and J by 4 bases, with 13 bases between the two germline ends. CDR3 amino acids: CASSQSQAPDTQYF. The CDR3 bases are TGCGCCAGCAGTCAATCACAGGCACCAGATACGCAGTATTTT.

This chain connects TRBV2 to TRBJ2-5; TRBD2 aligns across 12 bases. Germline assignment: CDR1 SNHLY and CDR2 FYNNEI. V lost 6 bases and J lost 4; bases outside the gene matches: 6. The CDR3 is made up of 15 amino acids. The CDR3 nucleotides read TGTGCCAGCAGACTGACTAGCGGGGGCCGAGAGACCCAGTACTTC. It encodes CASRLTSGGRETQYF.

V gene TRBV10-3 combines with J gene TRBJ2-3; D not resolved. CDR1 and CDR2 from the germline V gene are ENHRY and SYGVKD. The length of the CDR3 is 14 residues. The germline V and J ends were trimmed by 2 bases and 1 base, with 7 bases remaining between them. The CDR3, as DNA: TGTGCCATCAGTGAGAGCGTCGGCACAGATACGCAGTATTTT. This sequence encodes CAISESVGTDTQYF.

The chain recombines TRBV2 with TRBJ1-2; TRBD1 is a possible D gene (5 bases). CDR1 and CDR2 (germline): SNHLY, FYNNEI. The CDR3 contains 13 residues. The V end lost 3 bases, the J end lost 5 bases, and 10 bases lay between the germline ends. CDR3 DNA sequence: TGTGCCAGCAGTGAGACAGCCCAGTATGGCTACACCTTC. Protein product: CASSETAQYGYTF.

The CDR3 DNA is TGTGCCAGTAACCCCGGACAGGGATTCTACAATGAGCAGTTCTTC. It yields the protein CASNPGQGFYNEQFF. The chain is built from TRBV19 and TRBJ2-1; 8 bases are shared with TRBD1. Germline assignment: CDR1 LNHDA and CDR2 SQIVND (reference sequence). V trimming: 7 bases; J trimming: 3 bases; junction bases outside the gene matches: 8. CDR3 length: 15 amino acids.

The rearrangement links TRBV15 to TRBJ1-1; D perhaps matches TRBD1 (5 bases). The V end was cut by 1 base, the J end by 3 bases, with 6 bases between. CDR1 and CDR2 from the germline V gene are LNHNV and YYDKDF (reference sequence). The CDR3 runs 13 residues. The CDR3 here is CATSRVRDTEAFF. For the CDR3, the DNA is TGTGCCACCAGCAGAGTCAGGGACACTGAAGCTTTCTTT.

V is TRBV2 and J is TRBJ1-2; a weak D match, TRBD1 (5 bases). CDR1 and CDR2 from the germline V gene are SNHLY and FYNNEI. With 2 bases removed from V and 0 bases from J, the gap between germline ends came to 10 bases. The CDR3 covers 15 residues. The CDR3, as DNA: TGTGCCAGCAGTGAATTGACAGAAGCTAACTATGGCTACACCTTC. Its protein is CASSELTEANYGYTF.